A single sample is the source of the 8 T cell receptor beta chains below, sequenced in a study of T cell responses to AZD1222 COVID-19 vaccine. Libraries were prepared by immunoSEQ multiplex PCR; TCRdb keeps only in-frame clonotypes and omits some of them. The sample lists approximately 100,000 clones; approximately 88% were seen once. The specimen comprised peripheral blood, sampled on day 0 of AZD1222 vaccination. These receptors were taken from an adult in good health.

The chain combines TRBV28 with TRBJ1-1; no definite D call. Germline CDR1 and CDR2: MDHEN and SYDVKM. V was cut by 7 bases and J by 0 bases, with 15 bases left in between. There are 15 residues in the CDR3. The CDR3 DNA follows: TGTGCCAGCACCGTCCCCGACACTTTGAACACTGAAGCTTTCTTT. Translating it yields CASTVPDTLNTEAFF.

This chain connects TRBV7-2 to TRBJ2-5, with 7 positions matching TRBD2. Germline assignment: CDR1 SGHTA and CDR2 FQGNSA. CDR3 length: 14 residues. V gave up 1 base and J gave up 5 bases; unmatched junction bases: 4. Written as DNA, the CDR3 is TGTGCCAGCAGCTTAGACGGGAGGTATGAGACCCAGTACTTC. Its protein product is CASSLDGRYETQYF.

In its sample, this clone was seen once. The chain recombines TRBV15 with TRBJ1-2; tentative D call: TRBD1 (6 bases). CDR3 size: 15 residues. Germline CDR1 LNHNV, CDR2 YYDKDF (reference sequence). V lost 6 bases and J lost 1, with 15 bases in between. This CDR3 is CATSTTGQINYGYTF. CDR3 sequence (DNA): TGTGCCACCAGTACCACGGGACAAATTAACTATGGCTACACCTTC.

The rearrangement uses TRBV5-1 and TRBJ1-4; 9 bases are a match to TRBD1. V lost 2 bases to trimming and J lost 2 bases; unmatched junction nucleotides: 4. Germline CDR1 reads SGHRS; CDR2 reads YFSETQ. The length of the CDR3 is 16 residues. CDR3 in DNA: TGCGCCAGCAGCTTCGGGGACAGGGCGACTAATGAAAAACTGTTTTTT. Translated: CASSFGDRATNEKLFF.

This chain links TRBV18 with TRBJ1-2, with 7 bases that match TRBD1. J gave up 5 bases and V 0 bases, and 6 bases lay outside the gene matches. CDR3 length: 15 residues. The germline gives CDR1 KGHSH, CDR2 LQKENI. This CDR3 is CASSPPGTVLYGYTF. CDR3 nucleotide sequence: TGTGCCAGCTCACCACCCGGGACAGTTCTGTATGGCTACACCTTC.

The CDR3, as DNA: TGTGCCAGCAGGCGAGACAGGGAAAAGGACTACACCTTC. The encoded protein is CASRRDREKDYTF. The chain uses TRBV6-5 and TRBJ1-2, with TRBD1 matching over 7 bases. The CDR3 length is 13 residues. J lost 10 bases, V lost 6 bases, and 11 bases had no gene match. Germline assignment: CDR1 MNHEY and CDR2 SVGAGI.

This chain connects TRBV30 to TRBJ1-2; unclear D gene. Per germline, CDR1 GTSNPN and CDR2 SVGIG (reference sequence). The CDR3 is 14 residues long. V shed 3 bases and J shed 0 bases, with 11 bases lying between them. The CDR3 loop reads CAWSLIFTNYGYTF. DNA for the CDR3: TGTGCCTGGAGCCTAATATTTACTAACTATGGCTACACCTTC.

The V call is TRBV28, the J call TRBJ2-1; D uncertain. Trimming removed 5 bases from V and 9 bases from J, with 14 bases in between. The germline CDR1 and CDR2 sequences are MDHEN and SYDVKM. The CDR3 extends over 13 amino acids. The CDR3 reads CASSPITGPEQFF. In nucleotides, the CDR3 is TGTGCCAGCAGTCCTATCACGGGCCCTGAGCAGTTCTTC.